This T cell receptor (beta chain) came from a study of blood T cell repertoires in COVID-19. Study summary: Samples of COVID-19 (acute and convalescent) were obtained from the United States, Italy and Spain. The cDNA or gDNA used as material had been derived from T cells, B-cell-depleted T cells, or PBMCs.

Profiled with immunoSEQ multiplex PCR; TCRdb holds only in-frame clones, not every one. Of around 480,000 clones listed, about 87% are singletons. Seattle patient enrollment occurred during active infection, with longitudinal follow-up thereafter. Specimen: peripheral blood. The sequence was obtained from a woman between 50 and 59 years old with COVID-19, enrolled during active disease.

The CDR3 protein is CASSPPSGGRYNEQFF. The CDR3 coding sequence is TGTGCCAGCTCACCACCTAGCGGGGGGCGGTACAATGAGCAGTTCTTC. This chain uses TRBV18 with TRBJ2-1, with 10 bases aligning to TRBD2. CDR1 is KGHSH and CDR2 is LQKENI in the germline V gene. This CDR3 has 16 residues. V lost 0 bases, J lost 4 bases, and 3 bases stayed unmatched.